The T cell receptor (beta chain) under discussion was sequenced for a study of neoadjuvant nivolumab and ipilimumab in lung cancer. Sequenced by immunoSEQ multiplex PCR; TCRdb stores in-frame clones only, minus some. The sample records 25,000 to 30,000 clones, around 76% being singletons. The germline V gene encodes CDR1 SNHLY and CDR2 FYNNEI. CDR3 length: 12 amino acids. The ends were cut back, 0 bases at V and 10 bases at J, with 6 bases in the middle. Sample: tumor tissue, taken after neoadjuvant nivolumab, alone or with ipilimumab, at or shortly before surgery. V usage is TRBV2 and J usage is TRBJ1-4, with D possibly matching TRBD1 (5 bases). This clonotype was obtained from an adult with non-small cell lung cancer. The CDR3 DNA sequence: TGTGCCAGCAGTGAAGCCCAGGGAAAACTGTTTTTT. This encodes CASSEAQGKLFF.